A single sample is the source of the 3 T cell receptor beta chains below, sequenced in a study of T cells in Graves' hyperthyroidism and ophthalmopathy. The source material, RNA transcripts, was used to amplify TCR beta CDR3 regions. First-round RT-PCR with HTBI primers amplified the TCR CDR3 region. TCRdb called the multiplex PCR reads again in MiXCR, with one record for every CDR3 protein. Of 530,000 or so distinct CDR3 sequences listed, 15% to 20% are singletons. Sequences were obtained from blood. These receptors were collected from a woman between 18 and 29 years old with Graves' ophthalmopathy.

In its sample, this clonotype was seen many times. The chain is built from TRBV30 and TRBJ1-1, with 7 bases fitting TRBD1. Germline V lookup: CDR1 GTSNPN, CDR2 SVGIG (reference sequence). The CDR3 sequence is 14 residues long. Germline trimming cut 1 base from V and 3 bases from J; bases unmatched to any gene: 5. The CDR3 coding sequence is TGTGCCTGGAGTGAACAGGGGTGGGACACTGAAGCTTTCTTT. Translating it yields CAWSEQGWDTEAFF.

The V and J genes are TRBV27 and TRBJ2-2; TRBD1 matches at 10 bases. Trimming at V came to 0 bases and at J to 7 bases, leaving 5 bases not matched to a gene. This CDR3 region has 16 residues. Germline CDR1 is MNHEY and CDR2 is SMNVEV (reference sequence). The CDR3 bases are TGTGCCAGCAGTTTATCGTCGGGACAGGGGATCGGGGAGCTGTTTTTT. Translation gives CASSLSSGQGIGELFF.

In this sample, this clonotype turned up many times. The chain combines TRBV2 with TRBJ2-2; a possible D gene is TRBD2 (5 bases). The ends were cut back, 7 bases at V and 7 bases at J, with 16 bases in the middle. The CDR3 consists of 14 residues. The V gene's germline CDR1 is SNHLY and CDR2 FYNNEI. Here the CDR3 DNA reads TGTGCCAGCAACTCTGTGGGAGAAAGCGGGGAGCTGTTTTTT. Amino acids: CASNSVGESGELFF.